One sample yielded the 21 T cell receptor beta chains listed below, sequenced in a study of blood T cell repertoires in COVID-19. Produced via immunoSEQ multiplex PCR; TCRdb's table is partial and in-frame only. This sample has about 480,000 clones, with roughly nine tenths found just once. What was sequenced was peripheral blood. The receptors here all came from a woman between 50 and 59 years old with COVID-19, enrolled during active disease.

The chain recombines TRBV4-2 with TRBJ2-7; 7 nucleotides agree with TRBD2. V trimming: 1 base; J trimming: 2 bases; junction bases outside the gene matches: 8. This CDR3 is 16 amino acids long. CDR1 and CDR2 (germline): LGHNA, YNFKEQ. The CDR3 here is CASSQVGRVETYEQYF. The DNA for the CDR3 is TGTGCCAGCAGCCAAGTTGGGAGGGTAGAAACCTACGAGCAGTACTTC.

V is TRBV15 and J is TRBJ1-1, with a weak D call TRBD1 (5 bases). The V end was cut by 6 bases, the J end by 7 bases, with 21 bases between. The germline CDR1 and CDR2 sequences are LNHNV and YYDKDF (reference sequence). This CDR3 spans 15 amino acids. CDR3 nucleotides: TGTGCCACCAGGATTGGAGGGGCGTTGAAGGATGAAGCTTTCTTT. Translating it yields CATRIGGALKDEAFF. Drawing the rest from reference TRBV15 and TRBJ1-1, the complete variable domain is DAMVIQNPRYQVTQFGKPVTLSCSQTLNHNVMYWYQQKSSQAPKLLFHYYDKDFNNEADTPDNFQSRRPNTSFCFLDIRSPGLGDTAMYLCATRIGGALKDEAFFGQGTRLTVV.

This clone appeared a single time. V and J are TRBV11-3 and TRBJ2-3; 10 nucleotides line up with TRBD2. The CDR3 totals 15 residues. Germline trimming cut 1 base from V and 4 bases from J; bases unmatched to any gene: 2. Per germline, CDR1 SGHNT and CDR2 YENEEA. The CDR3 bases are TGTGCCAGCAGCTTAGTAGCGGGGGGACCAGATACGCAGTATTTT. Translation: CASSLVAGGPDTQYF. The entire variable domain, with the rest obtained from reference TRBV11-3 and TRBJ2-3, is as follows: EAGVVQSPRYKIIEKKQPVAFWCNPISGHNTLYWYLQNLGQGPELLIRYENEEAVDDSQLPKDRFSAERLKGVDSTLKIQPAELGDSAVYLCASSLVAGGPDTQYFGPGTRLTVL.

This chain connects TRBV6-5 to TRBJ2-7, with 10 bases matching TRBD1. Germline V gene lookup returns CDR1 MNHEY and CDR2 SVGAGI. CDR3 size: 13 residues. After removal of 6 bases from V and 4 bases from J, the junction contained 3 bases not matched to a gene. In nucleotides, the CDR3 is TGTGCCAGCAGGCGGACAGGGGGGTACGAGCAGTACTTC. Protein product: CASRRTGGYEQYF.

J is TRBJ2-7 and V is TRBV5-1; 10 bases align to TRBD1. Germline loops: CDR1 SGHRS, CDR2 YFSETQ. The J segment lost 2 bases and the V segment lost 2 bases, leaving 1 base of the junction unmatched. This CDR3 spans 14 amino acids. CDR3 nucleotide sequence: TGCGCCAGCAGCTTCGACAGGGGGCCCTACGAGCAGTACTTC. The encoded protein is CASSFDRGPYEQYF. The full variable domain, rest sourced from reference TRBV5-1 and TRBJ2-7, is KAGVTQTPRYLIKTRGQQVTLSCSPISGHRSVSWYQQTPGQGLQFLFEYFSETQRNKGNFPGRFSGRQFSNSRSEMNVSTLELGDSALYLCASSFDRGPYEQYFGPGTRLTVT.

The chain uses TRBV5-1 and TRBJ1-1; D remains unclear. This CDR3 is built from 13 residues. With 2 bases removed from V and 1 base from J, the gap between germline ends came to 6 bases. CDR1 is SGHRS, CDR2 YFSETQ, per germline. The CDR3: CASSFQENTEAFF. CDR3 nucleotide sequence: TGCGCCAGCAGCTTTCAGGAGAACACTGAAGCTTTCTTT.

The V gene is TRBV2, the J gene TRBJ2-3; D gene unclear. Per the germline V gene, CDR1 is SNHLY and CDR2 is FYNNEI. This CDR3 is built from 15 residues. Deletions cut 6 bases from V and 0 bases from J, with 13 bases between. CDR3 loop: CASSPQALSTDTQYF. The CDR3 DNA reads as TGTGCCAGCAGCCCCCAGGCGCTTAGCACAGATACGCAGTATTTT.

This sequence joins TRBV12-3 or TRBV12-4 and TRBJ2-7; D ambiguous. The CDR3 extends over 13 amino acids. V was trimmed by 6 bases and J by 4 bases, leaving 13 bases between them. For the CDR3, the DNA is TGTGCCAGCAGCCCCGCGGCCTCTTACGAGCAGTACTTC. Protein: CASSPAASYEQYF.

V and J are TRBV10-3 and TRBJ1-1; D might be TRBD1 (6 bases). V dropped 8 bases and J dropped 5 bases, with 15 bases sitting between them. The CDR3 is 13 amino acids. Germline values: CDR1 ENHRY, CDR2 SYGVKD. DNA for the CDR3: TGTGCCATCCTCGAGGGGGAGAGGACTGAAGCTTTCTTT. It translates to CAILEGERTEAFF.

This clone came up many times. The chain employs TRBV2 and TRBJ2-1; a possible D gene is TRBD1 (6 bases). The germline V and J ends were trimmed by 6 bases and 5 bases, with 11 bases remaining between them. The CDR3 consists of 13 residues. CDR1 is SNHLY, CDR2 FYNNEI, per germline. In DNA, the CDR3 is TGTGCCAGCAGGGGGGACACAAACAATGAGCAGTTCTTC. It encodes CASRGDTNNEQFF.

The chain is built from TRBV9 and TRBJ1-1; tentatively, D is TRBD1 (5 bases). Trimming removed 3 bases from V and 1 base from J, with 13 bases in between. Per the germline V gene, CDR1 is SGDLS and CDR2 is YYNGEE. The CDR3 runs to 15 residues. CDR3 DNA sequence: TGTGCCAGCAGCGGGGGGGAATTGCGGAACACTGAAGCTTTCTTT. It encodes CASSGGELRNTEAFF. Looking up the rest from reference TRBV9 and TRBJ1-1 gives the full variable domain: DSGVTQTPKHLITATGQRVTLRCSPRSGDLSVYWYQQSLDQGLQFLIQYYNGEERAKGNILERFSAQQFPDLHSELNLSSLELGDSALYFCASSGGELRNTEAFFGQGTRLTVV.

The CDR3 sequence: CASTRGGNQPQHF. DNA of the CDR3: TGTGCCAGCACAAGAGGAGGCAATCAGCCCCAGCATTTT. This sequence joins TRBV12-3 or TRBV12-4 and TRBJ1-5; no definite D call. Trimming stripped 7 bases from V and 2 bases from J, with 9 bases between. The CDR3 is 13 residues long.

CDR3 residues: CASSLATGGENEQYF. DNA for the CDR3: TGCGCCAGCAGTCTAGCAACAGGGGGTGAGAACGAGCAGTACTTC. The V gene is TRBV5-1, the J gene TRBJ2-7; 8 nucleotides align to TRBD1. The CDR3 runs 15 residues. CDR1 is SGHRS, CDR2 YFSETQ, per germline. V shed 5 bases and J 5 bases; nucleotides not matched to a gene: 12.

The chain couples TRBV28 to TRBJ1-3; D unclear. This CDR3 spans 14 amino acids. Germline V gene lookup returns CDR1 MDHEN and CDR2 SYDVKM. Trimming removed 3 bases from V and 0 bases from J, with 6 bases in between. The CDR3 coding sequence is TGTGCCAGCAGTTTGGCGGCCTCTGGAAACACCATATATTTT. It codes for CASSLAASGNTIYF.

As regards this clone: Other DNA sequences of this sample code for an identical CDR3. The CDR3 is CASSLGGTGPYEQYF. As DNA, the CDR3 is TGCGCCAGCAGCTTGGGCGGGACAGGGCCCTACGAGCAGTACTTC. This sequence joins TRBV5-1 and TRBJ2-7; 9 nucleotides match TRBD1. This CDR3 has 15 residues. The J segment lost 2 bases and the V segment lost 0 bases, leaving 3 bases of the junction unmatched. Germline-derived CDR1 and CDR2 are SGHRS and YFSETQ.

A remark on this clone: The same CDR3 also results from other DNA sequences found in this sample. The chain combines TRBV29-1 with TRBJ1-1; D gene uncertain. This CDR3 spans 12 amino acids. Trimming pared 1 base from V and 2 bases from J, leaving 5 bases between. Germline V lookup: CDR1 SQVTM, CDR2 ANQGSEA. Written as DNA, the CDR3 is TGCAGCGTTGAAGCCGGTAACACTGAAGCTTTCTTT. Translating gives CSVEAGNTEAFF.

As concerns this clone: The same CDR3 is also encoded by other DNA sequences in this sample. V and J are TRBV30 and TRBJ1-3; 8 nucleotides line up with TRBD1. The CDR3 contains 13 residues. Unmatched junction bases numbered 2, after V lost 0 bases and J lost 7 bases. Germline V gene lookup returns CDR1 GTSNPN and CDR2 SVGIG (reference sequence). CDR3 in amino acids: CAWSVGQGNTIYF. The CDR3 nucleotides read TGTGCCTGGAGTGTAGGACAGGGCAACACCATATATTTT.

The chain carries TRBV1 and TRBJ1-6. TRBV1 is tagged as a pseudogene. The CDR3 consists of 17 residues. CDR3 loop: CTENGEASFDYNSPLHF. The CDR3 nucleotides are TGCACCGAAAACGGAGAGGCTTCCTTCGACTATAATTCACCCCTCCACTTT.

This CDR3 reads CASKQGALGYGYTF. CDR3 in DNA: TGTGCCAGCAAGCAGGGGGCCTTGGGCTATGGCTACACCTTC. The chain carries TRBV2 and TRBJ1-2; 8 bases are shared with TRBD1. Germline trimming cut 7 bases from V and 4 bases from J; bases unmatched to any gene: 8. CDR3 length: 14 residues. In germline, CDR1 is SNHLY, CDR2 FYNNEI.

J is TRBJ2-3 and V is TRBV3-1 (or the pseudogene TRBV3-2), with D possibly TRBD1 on 5 matching bases. Germline loops: CDR1 LGHDT, CDR2 YNNKEL (reference sequence). The CDR3 is made up of 14 amino acids. V was clipped by 1 base and J by 6 bases, with 11 bases between them. CDR3 protein: CASSQGVGHDTQYF. The CDR3 coding sequence is TGTGCCAGCAGCCAAGGGGTGGGGCACGATACGCAGTATTTT.

The V call is TRBV5-1, the J call TRBJ2-2; 9 bases line up with TRBD2. There are 14 residues in the CDR3. CDR1 is SGHRS and CDR2 is YFSETQ in the germline V gene. J was trimmed by 6 bases and V by 4 bases; bases with no gene match: 4. The CDR3 region has the DNA TGCGCCAGCAGCAGGGAGCGGGGGGCCGGGGAGCTGTTTTTT. As protein: CASSRERGAGELFF.